One and the same sample provided the 9 T cell receptor beta chains below, sequenced in a study of T cells in women clearing cervical HPV infection. Assay: immunoSEQ multiplex PCR; the TCRdb copy retains only in-frame clones and omits some. The specimen's table records some 46,000 clones. Specimen: blood buffy coat. The receptors were sampled from a woman between 18 and 70 years old with a cervical HPV16 infection that either progressed to CIN3+ or cleared (not recorded which).

Concerning this clone: The read ends 3 residues early relative to the CDR3; the germline J gene fills the gap. This sequence joins TRBV20-1 and TRBJ1-1; 7 nucleotides match TRBD1. Germline V gene data show CDR1 as DFQATT and CDR2 as SNEGSKA (reference sequence). CDR3 size: 13 residues. CDR3 DNA, as far as it was read: TGCAGTGCTAGAGATCCGGCGACAGGGCGA. Its translation is CSARDPATGR. The CDR3 reads in full as CSARDPATGRAFF.

CDR3 bases read: TGTGCCTGGAGTCTGGGACAGGGGGCAGACGAG. Encoded protein: CAWSLGQGADE. The entire CDR3 protein reads CAWSLGQGADEQYF. This sequence joins TRBV30 and TRBJ2-7; 12 positions match TRBD1. The read ends 3 residues before the CDR3 terminus; that terminus is restored from the germline J gene. J gave up 5 bases and V 2 bases, and 4 bases lay outside the gene matches. The CDR3 contains 14 residues. CDR1 is GTSNPN, CDR2 SVGIG, per germline (reference sequence).

Remarks on this clone: The sequence runs out 3 residues before the end of the CDR3; the remainder is reconstructed from the germline J gene. The V call is TRBV30, the J call TRBJ1-2, with 7 positions matching TRBD1. Trimming took 5 bases from V and 4 from J; bases not matched to a gene: 7. This CDR3 spans 13 amino acids. Per the germline V gene, CDR1 is GTSNPN and CDR2 is SVGIG (reference sequence). CDR3 bases read: TGTGCCTGGGCGCCTAGGGGGCTCTATGGC. Amino acid sequence: CAWAPRGLYG. The full-length CDR3 reads as CAWAPRGLYGYTF.

As for this clone: The CDR3 end falls 3 residues outside the read, so it is completed with the germline J gene. V is TRBV7-2 and J is TRBJ2-1; D is undetermined. The CDR3 loop spans 13 amino acids. With 1 base removed from V and 3 bases from J, the gap between germline ends came to 4 bases. From germline, CDR1 is SGHTA and CDR2 FQGNSA. The DNA read from the CDR3 is TGTGCCAGCAGCTTAGGACTCTACAATGAG. Its protein product is CASSLGLYNE. The entire CDR3 sequence reads CASSLGLYNEQFF.

In regard to this clone: Sequencing ends 3 residues short of the CDR3 end; the germline J gene provides the rest. The chain links TRBV7-3 to TRBJ2-7; D call uncertain. V dropped 2 bases and J dropped 2 bases, with 19 bases sitting between them. CDR1 is SGHTA, CDR2 FQGTGA, per germline. The CDR3 consists of 17 residues. CDR3 in amino acids: CASSLAEPTILPYEQYF. The sequenced part of the CDR3 DNA is TGTGCCAGCAGCTTAGCCGAGCCCACGATTCTCCCCTACGAG.

As concerns this clone: The sequence runs out 3 residues before the end of the CDR3; the remainder is reconstructed from the germline J gene. V usage is TRBV7-3 and J usage is TRBJ2-1; tentative D call: TRBD2 (7 bases). V lost 6 bases and J lost 5, with 14 bases in between. Per germline, CDR1 SGHTA and CDR2 FQGTGA. The CDR3 consists of 14 residues. The CDR3 reads CASSKGGGHNEQFF. The part of the CDR3 DNA that was read is TGTGCCAGCAGTAAAGGGGGGGGGCACAATGAG.

With regard to this clone: The observed sequence ends 3 residues before the CDR3 terminus, with the missing tail filled in from the germline J gene. The sample contains more than one DNA sequence encoding this CDR3. The chain carries TRBV14 and TRBJ2-3; D might be TRBD1 (5 bases). V gave up 2 bases and J gave up 5 bases, with 11 bases separating them. Per germline, CDR1 SGHDN and CDR2 FVKESK. This CDR3 spans 14 amino acids. CDR3 DNA (partial): TGTGCCAGCAGCCAAACAGGCTGGGGAGATACG. Its protein is CASSQTGWGDT. In full, the CDR3 is CASSQTGWGDTQYF.

A remark on this clone: From the germline J gene comes the end of the CDR3, since the read stops 3 residues before it. J is TRBJ2-2 and V is TRBV5-1; D may be TRBD1 (5 bases). Trimming pared 1 base from V and 8 bases from J, leaving 18 bases between. CDR1 is SGHRS and CDR2 is YFSETQ in the germline V gene. The CDR3 loop spans 16 amino acids. The sequenced CDR3 bases are TGCGCCAGCAGCTTGAGGGGCCCTCAGTATGAGGGGGAG. Translating it yields CASSLRGPQYEGE. The whole CDR3 reads CASSLRGPQYEGELFF.

As to this clone: The read ends 3 residues early relative to the CDR3; the germline J gene fills the gap. The J gene is TRBJ2-3, the V gene TRBV5-6; D not certain. The V end lost 1 base, the J end lost 0 bases, and 9 bases lay between the germline ends. CDR1 is SGHDT and CDR2 is YYEEEE in the germline V gene. The CDR3 has 15 residues. CDR3 region: CASSLPVSSTDTQYF. The sequenced part of the CDR3 DNA is TGTGCCAGCAGCTTGCCAGTGTCTAGCACAGATACG.